Following are 14 T cell receptor beta chains from one sample sequenced in a study of early stage breast cancer tumors. The table came from immunoSEQ multiplex PCR; TCRdb's copy has only in-frame clones and leaves some out. The table has around 71,000 clones, 65% to 85% seen once. Specimen: blood. These receptors came from a person between 60 and 69 years old with breast cancer.

The genes are TRBV28 and TRBJ2-5, with 9 bases lining up with TRBD2. The trim removed 2 bases at V and 5 bases at J, leaving 9 bases unmatched. This CDR3 is 16 amino acids long. Germline V gene sequence: CDR1 MDHEN, CDR2 SYDVKM. In nucleotides, the CDR3 is TGTGCCAGCAGTTTAAGGGGCGGGGGGGCCCTGGAGACCCAGTACTTC. Amino acid sequence: CASSLRGGGALETQYF.

The chain has TRBV19 and TRBJ1-2, with TRBD1 matching over 7 bases. The CDR3 covers 16 residues. Germline-derived CDR1 and CDR2 are LNHDA and SQIVND (reference sequence). V lost 5 bases and J lost 2; bases outside the gene matches: 11. The CDR3 sequence is CASSAGQLIVNYGYTF. CDR3 bases: TGTGCCAGTAGTGCGGGACAGCTGATCGTAAACTATGGCTACACCTTC. The whole variable domain, filled in from reference TRBV19 and TRBJ1-2, reads DGGITQSPKYLFRKEGQNVTLSCEQNLNHDAMYWYRQDPGQGLRLIYYSQIVNDFQKGDIAEGYSVSREKKESFPLTVTSAQKNPTAFYLCASSAGQLIVNYGYTFGSGTRLTVV.

J is TRBJ2-7 and V is TRBV10-3, with TRBD1 identical over 10 bases. The CDR3 loop spans 13 amino acids. CDR1 is ENHRY and CDR2 is SYGVKD in the germline V gene. The ends lost 8 bases at V and 5 bases at J; junction bases unmatched: 6. CDR3 nucleotide sequence: TGTGCCATCTCCGGACAGGGGGGGAACGAGCAGTACTTC. Translated, it gives CAISGQGGNEQYF.

This chain links TRBV28 with TRBJ2-7, with TRBD1 as a possible D gene (6 bases). Trimming stripped 2 bases from V and 4 bases from J, with 9 bases between. Germline assignment: CDR1 MDHEN and CDR2 SYDVKM. The CDR3 covers 13 residues. The CDR3 reads CASSLTGPYEQYF. CDR3 DNA sequence: TGTGCCAGCAGTTTAACAGGGCCTTACGAGCAGTACTTC.

The chain joins TRBV7-6 to TRBJ1-4, with TRBD1 matching 7 bases. Germline CDR1 and CDR2: SGHVS and FNYEAQ. Germline trimming cut 2 bases from V and 5 bases from J; bases unmatched to any gene: 11. The CDR3 totals 17 residues. In DNA, the CDR3 is TGTGCCAGCAGCTTATACTTAGTAGGGACAGAGAATGAAAAACTGTTTTTT. Translated: CASSLYLVGTENEKLFF.

The chain recombines TRBV29-1 with TRBJ1-5, with D perhaps matching TRBD1 (6 bases). Germline V gene data show CDR1 as SQVTM and CDR2 as ANQGSEA. CDR3 size: 13 residues. V gave up 5 bases and J gave up 3 bases, with 11 bases separating them. The CDR3 loop is CSVSRDINQPQHF. The CDR3 DNA reads as TGCAGCGTTTCGAGGGACATCAATCAGCCCCAGCATTTT.

V and J are TRBV10-1 and TRBJ2-3; 8 nucleotides agree with TRBD2. V dropped 9 bases and J dropped 1; count of bases not matched to a gene: 3. The germline gives CDR1 WNHNN, CDR2 SYGVQD (reference sequence). The CDR3 consists of 13 residues. This CDR3 is CARLSGGTDTQYF. The DNA of the CDR3 is TGCGCCAGGCTTAGCGGGGGCACAGATACGCAGTATTTT.

This sequence joins TRBV4-3 and TRBJ2-7; TRBD2 matches at 8 bases. CDR3 length equals 15 residues. Per the germline V gene, CDR1 is LGHNA and CDR2 is YSLEER. V lost 1 base and J lost 6; bases outside the gene matches: 8. The DNA for the CDR3 is TGCGCCAGCAGCCAAGTAGCGGGAATAAGGGGCGAGCAGTACTTC. Protein product: CASSQVAGIRGEQYF.

This chain links TRBV10-3 with TRBJ2-1; D uncertain. The CDR3 contains 13 residues. Trimming took off 6 bases at V and 8 bases at J, with 14 bases between the two ends. Germline loops: CDR1 ENHRY, CDR2 SYGVKD. The CDR3 DNA reads as TGTGCCATCAGCCCGACACAGTTCGATGAGCAGTTCTTC. Translation gives CAISPTQFDEQFF.

The chain carries TRBV10-3 and TRBJ2-3; 8 bases are a match to TRBD2. The CDR3 has 17 residues. Germline lookup yields CDR1 ENHRY and CDR2 SYGVKD. J gave up 0 bases and V 3 bases, and 8 bases lay outside the gene matches. CDR3 nucleotides: TGTGCCATCAGTGACAGGCAGCGCGGGGGGAGCACAGATACGCAGTATTTT. It yields the protein CAISDRQRGGSTDTQYF.

This sequence joins TRBV5-1 and TRBJ2-7; TRBD1 matches 9 bases. Losses at the gene ends were 0 bases for V and 5 bases for J; bases not matched to a gene: 12. Germline CDR1 reads SGHRS; CDR2 reads YFSETQ. The CDR3 runs 17 residues. The CDR3 sequence: CASSLETGGAQGDEQYF. CDR3 nucleotide sequence: TGCGCCAGCAGCTTGGAAACAGGGGGCGCCCAGGGCGACGAGCAGTACTTC.

The chain joins TRBV27 to TRBJ2-7, with 7 bases lining up with TRBD2. Germline V lookup: CDR1 MNHEY, CDR2 SMNVEV (reference sequence). V was clipped by 0 bases and J by 5 bases; unmatched bases: 7. The CDR3 is made up of 15 amino acids. This CDR3 reads CASSLSWAGEDEQYF. In DNA form, the CDR3 reads TGTGCCAGCAGTTTATCGTGGGCGGGAGAGGACGAGCAGTACTTC.

The chain uses TRBV28 and TRBJ1-1; perhaps TRBD1 as D (5 bases). The CDR3 totals 13 residues. Trimming shortened V by 4 bases and J by 10 bases, and 16 bases separated the two germline ends. CDR1 MDHEN and CDR2 SYDVKM come from the germline V gene. The CDR3 DNA follows: TGTGCCAGCAGTTCCGGAGGGGAATTCGGAGCTTTCTTT. It yields the protein CASSSGGEFGAFF.

The rearrangement links TRBV10-1 to TRBJ1-2; D is unclear. CDR3 length: 15 amino acids. V lost 2 bases to trimming and J lost 6 bases, with 16 bases between them. Germline V gene lookup returns CDR1 WNHNN and CDR2 SYGVQD (reference sequence). The CDR3 reads CASSEPDSALHGYTF. The CDR3 nucleotides are TGCGCCAGCAGTGAGCCGGATTCCGCATTACATGGCTACACCTTC.